The 18 T cell receptor beta chains below all came from one sample that was sequenced in a study of shared clonotypes between healthy human individuals. TCRdb keeps only in-frame clones here, not all; method: immunoSEQ multiplex PCR. The sample has hundreds of thousands of clones; about four fifths are singletons. The sequencing sample was made of PBMCs. Receptors originate from a woman between 40 and 55 years old in good health. Some clones in this sample may be carry-over from other donors' samples.

Note on this clone: This is likely an artifact of a read error, given a far larger clone one base away. This sequence joins TRBV14 and TRBJ1-1; D gene ambiguous. V was clipped by 3 bases and J by 0 bases, with 5 bases between them. There are 13 residues in the CDR3. CDR1 and CDR2 (germline): SGHDN, FVKESK. The CDR3 nucleotides are TGTGCCAGCAGCCAGGGGATGAACACTGAAGCTTTCTTT. Translation: CASSQGMNTEAFF.

A note on this clone: A much larger clone is a single base away; this may be a read error. The sample contains more than one DNA sequence encoding this CDR3. The chain recombines TRBV29-1 with TRBJ2-5; 9 bases line up with TRBD2. The germline CDR1 and CDR2 sequences are SQVTM and ANQGSEA. The CDR3 has 13 amino acids. The J segment lost 4 bases and the V segment lost 6 bases, leaving 6 bases of the junction unmatched. The CDR3 DNA follows: TGCAGCGTCGTGACTAGCGGAGGAGAGACCCAGTACTTC. Encoded protein: CSVVTSGGETQYF. Looking up the rest from reference TRBV29-1 and TRBJ2-5 gives the full variable domain: SAVISQKPSRDICQRGTSLTIQCQVDSQVTMMFWYRQQPGQSLTLIATANQGSEATYESGFVIDKFPISRPNLTFSTLTVSNMSPEDSSIYLCSVVTSGGETQYFGPGTRLLVL.

The rearrangement uses TRBV7-3 and TRBJ2-5; 9 bases align to TRBD2. The length of the CDR3 is 15 residues. Germline CDR1 and CDR2: SGHTA and FQGTGA. Germline trimming cut 2 bases from V and 2 bases from J; bases unmatched to any gene: 3. CDR3 coding DNA: TGTGCCAGCAGCTTACTAGCGGGGCAACAAGAGACCCAGTACTTC. Protein product: CASSLLAGQQETQYF.

The chain recombines TRBV7-9 with TRBJ2-2; either TRBD1 or TRBD2 may fit D (6 bases each). Germline V gene sequence: CDR1 SEHNR, CDR2 FQNEAQ (reference sequence). The CDR3 runs to 13 residues. V lost 5 bases and J lost 6, with 10 bases in between. CDR3 amino acids: CASSRGGPGELFF. CDR3 in DNA: TGTGCCAGCAGCCGAGGGGGGCCCGGGGAGCTGTTTTTT.

The chain uses TRBV2 and TRBJ2-1, with a weak D call TRBD2 (6 bases). V was pared by 4 bases and J by 9 bases, with 16 bases between. Germline CDR1 is SNHLY and CDR2 is FYNNEI. The CDR3 contains 14 residues. In DNA, the CDR3 is TGTGCCAGCAGTGGGGGCCTAGCGATCGGTGAGCAGTTCTTC. It encodes CASSGGLAIGEQFF.

The rearrangement links TRBV9 to TRBJ2-2; no clear D gene. Per germline, CDR1 SGDLS and CDR2 YYNGEE. The CDR3 has 15 amino acids. The V end lost 0 bases, the J end lost 5 bases, and 11 bases lay between the germline ends. In nucleotides, the CDR3 is TGTGCCAGCAGCGTAGTAGGAGAAGGGACCGGGGAGCTGTTTTTT. The encoded protein is CASSVVGEGTGELFF.

V and J are TRBV6-6 and TRBJ1-2; no clear D. V was shortened by 5 bases and J by 3 bases, with 19 bases between the two germline ends. CDR1 MNHNY and CDR2 SVGAGI come from the germline V gene (reference sequence). The CDR3 totals 16 residues. Here the CDR3 reads CASSHPQVAGDYGYTF. As DNA, the CDR3 is TGTGCCAGCAGTCACCCCCAGGTGGCCGGGGACTATGGCTACACCTTC.

The chain has TRBV6-5 and TRBJ1-2, with a weak D call TRBD1 (6 bases). V lost 4 bases to trimming and J lost 6 bases, with 21 bases between them. The CDR3 is made up of 16 amino acids. Germline V gene lookup returns CDR1 MNHEY and CDR2 SVGAGI. As DNA, the CDR3 is TGTGCCAGCAGTTCGGGGTTAGGGGGGGTTATCGATGGCTACACCTTC. Protein sequence: CASSSGLGGVIDGYTF.

This chain connects TRBV19 to TRBJ2-5; the D gene is possibly TRBD2 (6 bases). The CDR3 length is 12 residues. Germline CDR1 and CDR2: LNHDA and SQIVND (reference sequence). V was clipped by 4 bases and J by 5 bases, with 8 bases between them. The CDR3 region has the DNA TGTGCCAGTAGTACTAGCGAGGAGACCCAGTACTTC. Translated: CASSTSEETQYF.

The V call is TRBV5-1, the J call TRBJ2-1; 12 bases are shared with TRBD2. This CDR3 is built from 12 residues. Trimming at V came to 5 bases and at J to 10 bases, leaving 1 base not matched to a gene. CDR1 SGHRS and CDR2 YFSETQ come from the germline V gene. The CDR3 here is CASSTSGREQFF. CDR3 coding DNA: TGCGCCAGCAGTACTAGCGGGAGGGAGCAGTTCTTC.

This chain joins TRBV7-2 and TRBJ2-7; D remains ambiguous. Germline CDR1 and CDR2: SGHTA and FQGNSA. The V gene lost 0 bases and the J gene lost 6 bases, with 6 bases spanning the gap. The CDR3 is 12 residues long. The DNA of the CDR3 is TGTGCCAGCAGCTTAGCTTTCCCCGAGCAGTACTTC. It yields the protein CASSLAFPEQYF.

The chain recombines TRBV5-6 with TRBJ2-7; D might be TRBD1 (5 bases). Germline V gives CDR1 SGHDT, CDR2 YYEEEE. The CDR3 covers 13 residues. Trimming took 1 base from V and 5 from J, leaving 10 bases between them. CDR3 in DNA: TGTGCCAGCAGCTTGTTAACAGGTAACGAGCAGTACTTC. Translation: CASSLLTGNEQYF.

The V and J genes are TRBV11-1 and TRBJ2-1, with D perhaps matching TRBD2 (6 bases). Trimming stripped 5 bases from V and 2 bases from J, with 13 bases between. Germline CDR1 is SGHAT and CDR2 is FQDESV (reference sequence). The CDR3 totals 15 residues. This CDR3 is CASSPGRGAYNEQFF. The CDR3 DNA follows: TGTGCCAGCAGCCCCGGCCGCGGGGCCTACAATGAGCAGTTCTTC. The complete variable domain, with remaining parts taken from reference TRBV11-1 and TRBJ2-1, reads EAEVAQSPRYKITEKSQAVAFWCDPISGHATLYWYRQILGQGPELLVQFQDESVVDDSQLPKDRFSAERLKGVDSTLKIQPAELGDSAMYLCASSPGRGAYNEQFFGPGTRLTVL.

The gene calls are TRBV6-1 and TRBJ1-3; D ambiguous. The V end lost 5 bases, the J end lost 8 bases, and 13 bases lay between the germline ends. There are 13 residues in the CDR3. The germline V gene encodes CDR1 MNHNS and CDR2 SASEGT. CDR3 bases: TGTGCCAGCAGTCAAAACGTGTGGGACACCATATATTTT. Amino acid sequence: CASSQNVWDTIYF.

J is TRBJ2-7 and V is TRBV28; 8 positions match TRBD2. The V segment lost 6 bases and the J segment 2 bases; nucleotides outside the gene matches: 6. Germline V lookup: CDR1 MDHEN, CDR2 SYDVKM. The CDR3 is 14 residues long. This CDR3 reads CASSLAGATYEQYF. The CDR3 bases are TGTGCCAGCAGCCTAGCGGGCGCCACCTACGAGCAGTACTTC.

This chain links TRBV11-2 with TRBJ2-7, with D uncertain. Germline CDR1 is SGHAT and CDR2 is FQNNGV. There are 13 residues in the CDR3. Trimming removed 1 base at V and 6 bases at J, with 10 bases between. In nucleotides, the CDR3 is TGTGCCAGCAGCTTAGCCCTTCAGGTCGAGCAGTACTTC. It encodes CASSLALQVEQYF.

V is TRBV7-8 and J is TRBJ1-5; TRBD1 is a possible D gene (5 bases). This CDR3 comprises 18 residues. From germline, CDR1 is SGHVS and CDR2 FQNEAQ. Trimming took off 3 bases at V and 0 bases at J, with 18 bases between the two ends. CDR3 sequence reads: CASSFSSWDRYSNQPQHF. CDR3 sequence (DNA): TGTGCCAGCAGCTTTAGTTCCTGGGACCGATATAGCAATCAGCCCCAGCATTTT.

J is TRBJ2-3 and V is TRBV4-1; tentative D call: TRBD2 (5 bases). V was pared by 1 base and J by 14 bases, with 10 bases between. The CDR3 consists of 11 residues. The germline V gene has CDR1 MGHRA and CDR2 YSYEKL. CDR3 nucleotide sequence: TGCGCCAGCAGCCAAGGGGAGAGGCGGTATTTT. It translates to CASSQGERRYF.